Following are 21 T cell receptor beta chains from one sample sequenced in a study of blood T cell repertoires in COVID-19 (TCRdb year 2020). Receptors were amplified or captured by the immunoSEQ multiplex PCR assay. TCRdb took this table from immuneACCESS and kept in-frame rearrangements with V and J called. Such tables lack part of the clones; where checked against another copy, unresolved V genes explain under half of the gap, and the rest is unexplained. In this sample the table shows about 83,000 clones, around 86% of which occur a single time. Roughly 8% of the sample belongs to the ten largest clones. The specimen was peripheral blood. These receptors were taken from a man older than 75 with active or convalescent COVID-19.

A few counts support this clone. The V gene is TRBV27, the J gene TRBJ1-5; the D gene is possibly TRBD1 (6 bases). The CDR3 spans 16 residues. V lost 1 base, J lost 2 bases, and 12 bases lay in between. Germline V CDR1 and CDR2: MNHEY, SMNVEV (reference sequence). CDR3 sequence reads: CASSLWGRRGNQPQHF. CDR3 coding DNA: TGTGCCAGCAGTTTATGGGGGCGAAGAGGCAATCAGCCCCAGCATTTT.

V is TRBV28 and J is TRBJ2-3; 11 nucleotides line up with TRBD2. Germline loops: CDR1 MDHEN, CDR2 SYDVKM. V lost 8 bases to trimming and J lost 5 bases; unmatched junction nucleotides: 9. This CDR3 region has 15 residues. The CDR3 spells CASGLTSGAQDTQYF. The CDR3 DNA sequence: TGTGCCAGCGGGTTGACTAGCGGGGCTCAAGATACGCAGTATTTT.

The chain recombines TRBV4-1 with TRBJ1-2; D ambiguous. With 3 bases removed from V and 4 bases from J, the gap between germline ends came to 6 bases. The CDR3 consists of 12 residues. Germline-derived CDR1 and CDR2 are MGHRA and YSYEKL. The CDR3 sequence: CASSQGPYGYTF. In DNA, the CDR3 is TGCGCCAGCAGCCAGGGCCCCTATGGCTACACCTTC.

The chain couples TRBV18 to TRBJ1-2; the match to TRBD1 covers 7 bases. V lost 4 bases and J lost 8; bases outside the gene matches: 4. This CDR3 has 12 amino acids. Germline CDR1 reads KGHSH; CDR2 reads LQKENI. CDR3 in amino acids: CASSLGQEGYTF. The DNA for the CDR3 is TGTGCCAGCTCACTCGGACAGGAAGGCTACACCTTC.

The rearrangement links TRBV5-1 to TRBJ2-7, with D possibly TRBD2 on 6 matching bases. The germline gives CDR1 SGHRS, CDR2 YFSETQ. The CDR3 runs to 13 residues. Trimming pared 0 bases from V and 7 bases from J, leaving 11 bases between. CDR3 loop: CASSLGGGREQYV. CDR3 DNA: TGCGCCAGCAGCTTGGGTGGAGGGAGGGAGCAGTACGTC.

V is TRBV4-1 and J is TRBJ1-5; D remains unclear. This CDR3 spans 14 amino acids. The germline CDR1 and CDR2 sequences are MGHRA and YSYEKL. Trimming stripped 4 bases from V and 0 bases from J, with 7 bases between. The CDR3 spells CASSPPLSNQPQHF. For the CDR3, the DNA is TGCGCCAGCAGCCCCCCCCTTAGCAATCAGCCCCAGCATTTT.

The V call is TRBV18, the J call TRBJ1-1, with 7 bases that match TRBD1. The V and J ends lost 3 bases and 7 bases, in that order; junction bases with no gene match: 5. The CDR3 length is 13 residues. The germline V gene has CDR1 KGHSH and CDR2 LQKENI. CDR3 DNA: TGTGCCAGCTCACCGGACCGGGACAGTGAAGCTTTCTTT. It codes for CASSPDRDSEAFF.

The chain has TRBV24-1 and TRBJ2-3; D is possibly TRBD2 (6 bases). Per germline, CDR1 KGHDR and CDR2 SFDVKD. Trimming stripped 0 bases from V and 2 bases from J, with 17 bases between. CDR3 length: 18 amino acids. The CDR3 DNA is TGTGCCACCAGTGATTTGCCCATGGGCGGGAAAAACACAGATACGCAGTATTTT. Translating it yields CATSDLPMGGKNTDTQYF.

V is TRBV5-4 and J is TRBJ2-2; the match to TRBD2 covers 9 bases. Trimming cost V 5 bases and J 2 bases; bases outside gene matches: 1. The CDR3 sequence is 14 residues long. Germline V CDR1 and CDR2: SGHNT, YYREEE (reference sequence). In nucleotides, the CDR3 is TGTGCCAGCAGTCTAGCGGGAAACACCGGGGAGCTGTTTTTT. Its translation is CASSLAGNTGELFF.

The CDR3 is CASGGTGGTGELFF. For the CDR3, the DNA is TGCGCCAGCGGCGGGACAGGGGGCACCGGGGAGCTGTTTTTT. This chain joins TRBV5-1 and TRBJ2-2; 11 nucleotides agree with TRBD1. Losses at the gene ends were 7 bases for V and 4 bases for J; bases not matched to a gene: 3. Germline values: CDR1 SGHRS, CDR2 YFSETQ. The CDR3 length is 14 residues.

CDR3 residues: CATSDATGFGNQPQHF. The CDR3 nucleotides are TGTGCCACCAGTGATGCAACAGGGTTTGGCAATCAGCCCCAGCATTTT. The chain is built from TRBV24-1 and TRBJ1-5; D might be TRBD1 (6 bases). This CDR3 comprises 16 residues. Germline V lookup: CDR1 KGHDR, CDR2 SFDVKD. The germline V and J ends were trimmed by 3 bases and 2 bases, with 13 bases remaining between them.

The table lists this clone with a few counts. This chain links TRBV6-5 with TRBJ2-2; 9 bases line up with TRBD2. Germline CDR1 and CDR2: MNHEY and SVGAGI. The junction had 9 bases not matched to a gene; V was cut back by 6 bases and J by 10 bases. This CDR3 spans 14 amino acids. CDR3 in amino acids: CASSSPGTSQELFF. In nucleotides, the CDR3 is TGTGCCAGCAGCTCCCCCGGGACTAGCCAGGAGCTGTTTTTT.

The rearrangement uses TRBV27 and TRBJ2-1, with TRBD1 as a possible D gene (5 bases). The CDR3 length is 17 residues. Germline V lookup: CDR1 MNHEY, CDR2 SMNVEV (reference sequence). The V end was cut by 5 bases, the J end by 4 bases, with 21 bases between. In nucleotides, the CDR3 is TGTGCCAGCAGTAAGATGACAGACCCTAGGGCTTACAATGAGCAGTTCTTC. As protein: CASSKMTDPRAYNEQFF.

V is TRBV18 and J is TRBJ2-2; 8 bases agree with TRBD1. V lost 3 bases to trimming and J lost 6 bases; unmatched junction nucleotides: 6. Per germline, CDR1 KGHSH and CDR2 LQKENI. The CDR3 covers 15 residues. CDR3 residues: CASSPVMTGAGELFF. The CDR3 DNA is TGTGCCAGCTCACCTGTAATGACAGGGGCCGGGGAGCTGTTTTTT.

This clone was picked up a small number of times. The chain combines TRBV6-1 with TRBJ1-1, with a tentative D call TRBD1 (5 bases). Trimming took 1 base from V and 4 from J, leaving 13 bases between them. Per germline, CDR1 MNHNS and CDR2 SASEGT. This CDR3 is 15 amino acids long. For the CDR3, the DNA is TGTGCCAGCAGTGAAGGGAGGGGAGGGCTCACTGAAGCTTTCTTT. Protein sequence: CASSEGRGGLTEAFF.

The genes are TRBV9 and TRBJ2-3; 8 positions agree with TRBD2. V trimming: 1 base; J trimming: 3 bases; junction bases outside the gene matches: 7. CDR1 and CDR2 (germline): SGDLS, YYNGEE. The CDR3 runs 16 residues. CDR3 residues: CASSVLPGGPTDTQYF. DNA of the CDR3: TGTGCCAGCAGCGTACTGCCGGGAGGGCCAACAGATACGCAGTATTTT.

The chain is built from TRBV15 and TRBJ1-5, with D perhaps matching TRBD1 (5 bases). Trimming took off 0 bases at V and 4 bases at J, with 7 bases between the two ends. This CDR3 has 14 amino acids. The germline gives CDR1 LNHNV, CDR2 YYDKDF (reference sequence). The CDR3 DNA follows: TGTGCCACCAGCAGAGAGGGGGGTAATCAGCCCCAGCATTTT. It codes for CATSREGGNQPQHF.

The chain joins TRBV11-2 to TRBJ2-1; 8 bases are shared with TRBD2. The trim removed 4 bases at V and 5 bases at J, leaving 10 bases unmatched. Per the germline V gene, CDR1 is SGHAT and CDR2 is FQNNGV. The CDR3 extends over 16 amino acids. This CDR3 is CASSSRRSGSHNEQFF. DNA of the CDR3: TGTGCCAGCAGCTCCCGTAGGAGCGGGAGCCACAATGAGCAGTTCTTC.

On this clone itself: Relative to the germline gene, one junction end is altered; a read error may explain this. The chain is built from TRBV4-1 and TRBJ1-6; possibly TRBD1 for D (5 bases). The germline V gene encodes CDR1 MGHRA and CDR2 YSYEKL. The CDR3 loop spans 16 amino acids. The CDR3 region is CASSQQQGWNNSPLHF. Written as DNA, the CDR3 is TGCGCCAGCAGCCAACAGCAGGGATGGAATAACTCACCCCTCCACTTT.

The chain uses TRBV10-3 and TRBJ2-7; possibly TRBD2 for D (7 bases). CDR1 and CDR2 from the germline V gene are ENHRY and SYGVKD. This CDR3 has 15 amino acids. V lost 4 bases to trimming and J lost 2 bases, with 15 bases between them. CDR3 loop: CAISAAGGGPYEQYV. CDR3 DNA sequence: TGTGCCATCAGTGCGGCTGGGGGGGGCCCCTACGAGCAGTACGTC.

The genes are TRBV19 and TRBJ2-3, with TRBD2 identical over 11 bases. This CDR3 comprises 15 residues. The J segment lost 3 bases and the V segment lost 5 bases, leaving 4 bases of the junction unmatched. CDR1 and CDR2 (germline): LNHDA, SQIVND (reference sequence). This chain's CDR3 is CASSDTSGGTDTQYF. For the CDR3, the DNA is TGTGCCAGTAGTGATACTAGCGGGGGAACAGATACGCAGTATTTT.